A selection of T cell receptor beta chains follows, all from one sample in a study of T-cell memory formation after mild COVID-19. TCRdb analysed the 5' RACE reads with MiXCR anew, one entry per CDR3 protein. Of roughly 89,000 distinct CDR3 sequences listed, approximately 15% are singletons. The sequencing sample was made of PBMCs or a T cell subset sorted from them (not recorded which). The source of these receptors is a man between 18 and 35 years old who had mild COVID-19 (a few samples of this study predate the infection). Cell type and time point are not known. CDR3s include the opening cysteine and the closing phenylalanine or tryptophan. D genes are given only for firm matches. The size entry is marked missing in some rows and otherwise reads once, few, many or a size class.

>TRBV4-1|few|TRBJ2-5|NA
CASSQVGGRDEETQYF
TGCGCCAGCAGCCAAGTGGGGGGCCGGGACGAGGAGACCCAGTACTTC
>TRBV9|NA|TRBJ1-1|NA
CASSPRGSEAFF
TGTGCCAGCAGCCCGCGGGGGTCTGAAGCTTTCTTT
>TRBV24-1|NA|TRBJ1-2|NA
CATSDPGRGDYGYTF
TGTGCCACCAGTGACCCAGGACGGGGAGACTATGGCTACACCTTC
>TRBV4-3|few|TRBJ2-4|NA
CASSQRRTSGNIQYF
TGCGCCAGCAGCCAACGAAGGACGTCCGGGAACATTCAGTACTTC
>TRBV4-3|few|TRBJ1-1|TRBD1
CASSQAGTGGTEAFF
TGCGCCAGCAGCCAAGCCGGGACAGGGGGCACTGAAGCTTTCTTT
>TRBV7-6|NA|TRBJ2-7|NA
CASSPNGGRSEQYF
TGTGCCAGCAGCCCAAACGGGGGGCGAAGCGAGCAGTACTTC
>TRBV5-8|few|TRBJ1-5|TRBD1
CASSLGQGLQPQHF
TGTGCCAGCAGCCTAGGACAGGGATTACAGCCCCAGCATTTT
>TRBV5-1|few|TRBJ1-2|NA
CASSLETDNGYTF
TGCGCCAGCAGCTTGGAGACTGATAATGGCTACACCTTC
>TRBV25-1|few|TRBJ1-2|TRBD1
CASRGGAGGRGYTF
TGTGCCAGCCGAGGTGGGGCAGGGGGCAGAGGCTACACCTTC
>TRBV20-1|few|TRBJ2-3|NA
CSARPTRESTDTQYF
TGCAGTGCTAGACCAACTCGGGAAAGCACAGATACGCAGTATTTT
>TRBV11-2|few|TRBJ2-1|NA
CASSFWGLLQEQFF
TGTGCCAGCAGCTTCTGGGGACTTCTCCAAGAGCAGTTCTTC
>TRBV3-1|NA|TRBJ2-2|NA
CASSPRGVKGDGELFF
TGTGCCAGCAGCCCTAGAGGGGTGAAAGGGGATGGGGAGCTGTTTTTT
>TRBV20-1|NA|TRBJ1-5|NA
CSASPGHLLSNQPQHF
TGCAGTGCGAGCCCGGGACATCTCCTAAGCAATCAGCCCCAGCATTTT
>TRBV3-1|few|TRBJ2-2|NA
CASRLENTGELFF
TGTGCCAGCCGACTAGAGAACACCGGGGAGCTGTTTTTT
>TRBV5-4|NA|TRBJ2-1|TRBD1
CASSGGQESSYNEQFF
TGTGCCAGCAGCGGAGGACAGGAGAGCTCCTACAATGAGCAGTTCTTC
>TRBV4-2|few|TRBJ2-3|NA
CASSQGRLNTDTQYF
TGTGCCAGCAGCCAAGGACGTCTGAACACAGATACGCAGTATTTT
>TRBV4-1|many|TRBJ2-5|NA
CASSQDRLAGEETQYF
TGCGCCAGCAGCCAAGATCGCCTAGCCGGGGAAGAGACCCAGTACTTC
>TRBV4-3|NA|TRBJ2-7|TRBD2
CDSSPSGGYYEQYF
TGCGACAGCAGCCCCAGCGGGGGGTACTACGAGCAGTACTTC
>TRBV9|once|TRBJ2-1|NA
CASSTDRPGPNEQFF
TGTGCCAGCAGCACTGATCGTCCAGGGCCCAATGAGCAGTTCTTC
>TRBV6-6|few|TRBJ2-1|NA
CASSYVWDEQFF
TGTGCCAGCAGTTATGTCTGGGATGAGCAGTTCTTC
>TRBV12-3/TRBV12-4|NA|TRBJ2-1|NA
CASSLGYRGLYNEQFF
TGTGCCAGCAGTTTAGGGTACAGGGGACTCTACAATGAGCAGTTCTTC
>TRBV4-1|NA|TRBJ2-3|TRBD2
CASSISASGGGTDTQYF
TGCGCCAGCAGCATAAGTGCTAGCGGGGGGGGAACAGATACGCAGTATTTT
>TRBV7-2|many|TRBJ2-7|TRBD2
CASSLASTSGGLLYEQYF
TGTGCCAGCAGCTTAGCCTCGACTAGCGGGGGCCTTCTTTACGAGCAGTACTTC
>TRBV12-3/TRBV12-4|NA|TRBJ1-4|TRBD1
CASSLARTGGESEKLFF
TGTGCCAGCAGTTTAGCTCGTACAGGGGGTGAGAGTGAAAAACTGTTTTTT
>TRBV4-2|many|TRBJ2-3|TRBD2
CASSQVGGDRTDTQYF
TGTGCCAGCAGCCAAGTTGGGGGGGACCGCACAGATACGCAGTATTTT
>TRBV6-4|many|TRBJ2-3|NA
CASSDGATDTQYF
TGTGCCAGCAGTGACGGGGCCACAGATACGCAGTATTTT
>TRBV3-1|NA|TRBJ2-2|NA
CASVPGLTGELFF
TGTGCCAGCGTCCCCGGGCTGACCGGGGAGCTGTTTTTT
>TRBV6-4|NA|TRBJ2-1|TRBD2
CASTSRGGPVNEQFF
TGTGCCAGCACCTCACGGGGGGGGCCTGTCAATGAGCAGTTCTTC
>TRBV4-1|few|TRBJ1-1|NA
CASSPSEVSGTEAFF
TGCGCCAGCAGCCCCTCCGAGGTCTCGGGGACTGAAGCTTTCTTT
>TRBV12-3/TRBV12-4|NA|TRBJ2-3|NA
CASSGFPTLTDTQYF
TGTGCCAGCAGCGGATTTCCCACCCTCACAGATACGCAGTATTTT
>TRBV7-2|many|TRBJ2-5|TRBD2
CASSFTSGGFETQYF
TGTGCCAGCAGCTTTACTAGCGGGGGGTTTGAGACCCAGTACTTC
>TRBV11-2|NA|TRBJ2-3|NA
CASSLGDARITDTQYF
TGTGCCAGCAGCTTGGGGGACGCCCGCATAACAGATACGCAGTATTTT
>TRBV5-1|NA|TRBJ2-1|NA
CASSAYENEQFF
TGCGCCAGCAGCGCCTACGAGAATGAGCAGTTCTTC
>TRBV30|many|TRBJ2-1|TRBD1
CAWSLGTGVNEQFF
TGTGCCTGGAGTCTAGGGACAGGGGTCAATGAGCAGTTCTTC
>TRBV7-9|few|TRBJ2-5|TRBD2
CASSPGSGGLRETQYF
TGTGCCAGCAGCCCGGGGAGCGGGGGATTGAGAGAGACCCAGTACTTC
>TRBV7-9|many|TRBJ1-1|TRBD1
CASSDRTGTEAFF
TGTGCCAGCAGCGATAGGACAGGCACTGAAGCTTTCTTT
>TRBV5-1|NA|TRBJ2-7|NA
CASSLLAASYEQYF
TGCGCCAGCAGCCTGTTAGCGGCCTCCTACGAGCAGTACTTC
>TRBV27|few|TRBJ1-5|NA
CASSGTFNQPQHF
TGTGCCAGCAGCGGGACGTTTAATCAGCCCCAGCATTTT
>TRBV15|NA|TRBJ1-1|NA
CATSRDSLNPEAFF
TGTGCCACCAGCAGAGATTCCTTGAACCCTGAAGCTTTCTTT
>TRBV20-1|few|TRBJ2-5|NA
CSARAGTSYQETQYF
TGCAGTGCTAGAGCCGGGACATCGTACCAAGAGACCCAGTACTTC
>TRBV7-9|NA|TRBJ2-7|NA
CASSSGQEDAYEQYF
TGTGCCAGCAGCTCTGGACAAGAGGACGCCTACGAGCAGTACTTC
>TRBV6-2/TRBV6-3|many|TRBJ2-3|NA
CASSYSVDTQYF
TGTGCCAGCAGTTACTCCGTAGATACGCAGTATTTT
>TRBV19|NA|TRBJ1-1|NA
CASSFSLQTFF
TGTGCCAGTAGTTTCTCCCTCCAAACCTTCTTT
>TRBV4-1|many|TRBJ2-3|TRBD1
CASSLTGDTQYF
TGCGCCAGCAGCTTGACAGGGGATACGCAGTATTTT
>TRBV7-9|NA|TRBJ1-2|NA
CASSPAVMGDNYGYTF
TGTGCCAGCAGCCCCGCCGTGATGGGGGATAACTATGGCTACACCTTC
>TRBV19|NA|TRBJ1-1|TRBD1
CASAGQGAEAFF
TGTGCCAGCGCGGGACAGGGGGCTGAAGCTTTCTTT
>TRBV4-1|NA|TRBJ2-7|NA
CASSHQGQHEQYF
TGCGCCAGCAGCCATCAAGGACAGCACGAGCAGTACTTC
>TRBV6-4|few|TRBJ2-5|TRBD2
CAPGRGLAGSQLETQYF
TGTGCCCCCGGGCGGGGACTAGCGGGGTCCCAATTGGAGACCCAGTACTTC
>TRBV4-3|few|TRBJ2-5|NA
CASSQGGVETQYF
TGCGCCAGCAGCCAGGGCGGGGTAGAGACCCAGTACTTC